These T cell receptor beta chains were read from a single sample in a study of blood T cell repertoires in COVID-19. The repertoire was sequenced with immunoSEQ multiplex PCR; TCRdb's copy has only in-frame clones and lacks some. In the table there are roughly 140,000 clones, approximately 90% of which are singletons. The sequencing input was peripheral blood. Source of these receptors: a woman aged 55 to 70 with active COVID-19. The CDR3 runs from the conserved cysteine through the conserved F or W.

j_call v_call cdr3_aa
TRBJ1-1 TRBV28 CASSPPTGADTEAFF
TRBJ2-5 TRBV5-1 CASSHLAGGYQETQYF
TRBJ1-6 TRBV28 CASSLAGGNSPLHF
TRBJ2-3 TRBV30 CAWSHGGASTDTQYF
TRBJ1-1 TRBV4-1 CASSQREGGRTEAFF
TRBJ2-1 TRBV18 CASSPRLNAWHPSNEQFF
TRBJ1-2 TRBV14 CASSQNGGYGYTF
TRBJ1-5 TRBV28 CASSPRRGLGAINNQPQHF
TRBJ2-3 TRBV3-1/TRBV3-2 CASSQFPLEAGDTQYF
TRBJ1-1 TRBV30 CAWSVGAGTEAFF
TRBJ2-1 TRBV5-1 CASSSKGLAGGPGNEQFF
TRBJ2-1 TRBV4-1 CASSQTGLFNEQFF
TRBJ1-1 TRBV28 CASSRNRDKAEAFF
TRBJ2-7 TRBV6-2/TRBV6-3 CASSLTGSWTNEQYF
TRBJ2-2 TRBV9 CASSYQGQLNTGELFF
TRBJ2-7 TRBV5-6 CASSLGDRSYEQYF
TRBJ1-1 TRBV6-5 CASSYSEGTEAFF